This T cell receptor beta chain stems from a study of T cell responses to AZD1222 COVID-19 vaccine. V lost 4 bases and J lost 4; bases outside the gene matches: 1. The CDR3 has 13 residues. The germline V gene encodes CDR1 WNHNN and CDR2 SYGVQD (reference sequence). The assay was immunoSEQ multiplex PCR, and TCRdb's table has in-frame clones only and misses some. This table holds under 100,000 clones, 70% to 90% found once. This sequence was found in an adult who received the AZD1222 COVID-19 vaccine. This material consisted of peripheral blood, taken 28 days after the second AZD1222 dose. This rearrangement joins TRBV10-1 to TRBJ2-5; 9 bases agree with TRBD2. The CDR3 loop reads CASSASGAETQYF. The CDR3 nucleotides read TGCGCCAGCAGTGCTAGCGGGGCAGAGACCCAGTACTTC.